A selection of T cell receptor beta chains follows, all from one sample in a study of T cell changes during pregnancy in multiple sclerosis. The table came from immunoSEQ multiplex PCR; TCRdb's copy has only in-frame clones and leaves some out. Of under 45,000 clones listed, about 92% were seen once; the top ten hold 0.43%. The specimen comprised CD4+ T cells from peripheral blood mononuclear cells, sampled in the third trimester of pregnancy. These receptors were taken from a female donor in good health, enrolled as a control in a pregnancy study. CDR3s include the opening cysteine and the closing phenylalanine or tryptophan. A D gene is named only where the DNA matches it firmly.

14	TRBV7-2	TRBD2	TRBJ2-3	CASKLAGLADTQYF	TGTGCCAGCAAACTAGCGGGGTTGGCAGATACGCAGTATTTT
13	TRBV19	NA	TRBJ1-2	CASSFESPYGYTF	TGTGCCAGTAGTTTTGAGAGCCCCTATGGCTACACCTTC
15	TRBV19	NA	TRBJ1-2	CASSSLGRANYGYTF	TGTGCCAGTAGTTCCCTGGGGAGAGCTAACTATGGCTACACCTTC
15	TRBV7-2	TRBD2	TRBJ2-5	CASSLIAGDQETQYF	TGTGCCAGCAGCTTAATAGCGGGGGATCAAGAGACCCAGTACTTC
15	TRBV28	TRBD1	TRBJ1-6	CASSLDRPDNSPLHF	TGTGCCAGCAGTTTGGACAGGCCCGATAATTCACCCCTCCACTTT
14	TRBV7-2	NA	TRBJ2-2	CASSQQGPTGELFF	TGTGCCAGCAGCCAACAGGGTCCGACCGGGGAGCTGTTTTTT
17	TRBV7-3	TRBD1	TRBJ2-1	CASSLNLFGTGVNEQFF	TGTGCCAGCAGCTTAAACTTATTCGGGACAGGGGTAAATGAGCAGTTCTTC
15	TRBV11-2	TRBD1	TRBJ2-1	CASRLGQFSYNEQFF	TGTGCCAGCAGGTTGGGACAGTTCTCCTACAATGAGCAGTTCTTC
14	TRBV7-2	NA	TRBJ1-2	CASTPREDLYGYTF	TGTGCCAGCACCCCGAGGGAGGATCTCTATGGCTACACCTTC
11	TRBV19	NA	TRBJ1-2	CACGAGLGYTF	TGTGCATGTGGGGCAGGTTTAGGCTACACCTTC
13	TRBV15	NA	TRBJ2-7	CATSKDRRYEQYF	TGTGCCACCAGCAAAGACAGAAGATACGAGCAGTACTTC